Presented here are 25 T cell receptor beta chains from one specimen sequenced in a study of control samples from healthy donors and cancer patients. Using immunoSEQ multiplex PCR, the repertoire was profiled, and TCRdb retains in-frame clones only, with some absent. The sample carries around 43,000 clones, approximately 90% recorded once. Sequencing input: blood. Receptor source: a woman in her fifties or sixties in good health.

The rearrangement joins TRBV12-3 or TRBV12-4 to TRBJ1-2; D is ambiguous. V was cut by 3 bases and J by 8 bases, with 10 bases left in between. The CDR3 loop spans 12 amino acids. CDR3 nucleotides: TGTGCCAGCAGTTTTCGCCTCAAGGGCTACACCTTC. It translates to CASSFRLKGYTF.

This clone turned up a few times. The chain recombines TRBV9 with TRBJ2-7; possible D gene TRBD2, 7 bases. Deletions cut 0 bases from V and 7 bases from J, with 14 bases between. CDR1 and CDR2 (germline): SGDLS, YYNGEE. This CDR3 contains 14 residues. The CDR3 bases are TGTGCCAGCAGCGTAGACGGGGGGCCGAGGGAGCAGTACTTC. It yields the protein CASSVDGGPREQYF.

The CDR3 region is CASSLELASRGNNSPLHF. The DNA of the CDR3 is TGTGCCAGCAGCTTGGAATTGGCTTCCCGAGGAAATAATTCACCCCTCCACTTT. The chain employs TRBV5-8 and TRBJ1-6; D not certain. The CDR3 spans 18 residues. Germline CDR1 and CDR2: SGHTS and YDEGEE. V dropped 0 bases and J dropped 5 bases, with 18 bases sitting between them. Based on the CDR3 plus reference TRBV5-8 and TRBJ1-6, the full variable domain is EAGVTQSPTHLIKTRGQQATLRCSPISGHTSVYWYQQALGLGLQFLLWYDEGEERNRGNFPPRFSGRQFPNYSSELNVNALELEDSALYLCASSLELASRGNNSPLHFGNGTRLTVT.

The chain carries TRBV7-8 and TRBJ1-2, with a tentative D call TRBD1 (6 bases). CDR1 SGHVS and CDR2 FQNEAQ come from the germline V gene. V was clipped by 4 bases and J by 4 bases, with 13 bases between them. This CDR3 contains 14 residues. The CDR3 bases are TGTGCCAGCAGCTCTAAACGGACAGTCTATGGCTACACCTTC. Its protein is CASSSKRTVYGYTF.

The chain carries TRBV9 and TRBJ2-5; 8 bases map to TRBD2. V shed 0 bases, J shed 4 bases, and the junction held 8 bases outside the gene matches. This CDR3 region has 16 residues. CDR1 and CDR2 from the germline V gene are SGDLS and YYNGEE. The CDR3 loop is CASSVEAGVGGETQYF. The CDR3 DNA reads TGTGCCAGCAGCGTAGAAGCGGGGGTTGGGGGAGAGACCCAGTACTTC.

The chain has TRBV4-1 and TRBJ2-1, with D possibly matching TRBD1 (6 bases). Germline CDR1 is MGHRA and CDR2 is YSYEKL. Deletions cut 1 base from V and 2 bases from J, with 12 bases between. CDR3 length: 16 residues. For the CDR3, the DNA is TGCGCCAGCAGCCAAGGGACAGCCTACCCCTACAATGAGCAGTTCTTC. Translated: CASSQGTAYPYNEQFF.

The chain has TRBV10-3 and TRBJ1-3; 7 positions match TRBD1. CDR1 and CDR2 from the germline V gene are ENHRY and SYGVKD. Trimming at V came to 5 bases and at J to 7 bases, leaving 5 bases not matched to a gene. There are 13 residues in the CDR3. The CDR3 loop is CAISLGQTNTIYF. The CDR3 DNA follows: TGTGCCATCAGTTTGGGACAGACGAACACCATATATTTT.

This clone has just one count. The chain couples TRBV27 to TRBJ2-2, with D perhaps matching TRBD1 (6 bases). The CDR3 runs 21 residues. Per germline, CDR1 MNHEY and CDR2 SMNVEV (reference sequence). Between the trimmed V and J ends, which lost 5 bases and 7 bases, there was a span of 35 bases. The CDR3 sequence: CASSGFIGMGLGTRGYGELFF. CDR3 coding DNA: TGTGCCAGCAGTGGTTTTATCGGTATGGGTTTGGGGACAAGGGGATACGGGGAGCTGTTTTTT.

The V and J genes are TRBV7-8 and TRBJ1-2; D not resolved. This CDR3 region has 13 residues. Germline CDR1 and CDR2: SGHVS and FQNEAQ. Trimming shortened V by 2 bases and J by 7 bases, and 11 bases separated the two germline ends. CDR3 sequence (DNA): TGTGCCAGCAGCTTATCTGGGTTTCGTGGCTACACCTTC. Translating it yields CASSLSGFRGYTF.

The genes are TRBV4-1 and TRBJ1-6; D is uncertain. The CDR3 is 17 amino acids. In germline, CDR1 is MGHRA, CDR2 YSYEKL. V was cut by 0 bases and J by 8 bases, with 17 bases left in between. The CDR3 DNA follows: TGCGCCAGCAGCCAAGAAGATCAGTCCGTAAACCATTCACCCCTCCACTTT. Protein: CASSQEDQSVNHSPLHF.

The rearrangement joins TRBV19 to TRBJ2-3; no firm D call. In germline, CDR1 is LNHDA, CDR2 SQIVND (reference sequence). There are 15 residues in the CDR3. V was cut by 3 bases and J by 0 bases, with 10 bases left in between. The CDR3 spells CASSIGVTSTDTQYF. The CDR3, as DNA: TGTGCCAGTAGTATCGGCGTAACTAGCACAGATACGCAGTATTTT.

This clone was detected once. The gene calls are TRBV18 and TRBJ2-1; perhaps TRBD1 as D (6 bases). Trimming left V 5 bases short and J 4 bases short, with 15 bases between. Germline values: CDR1 KGHSH, CDR2 LQKENI. This CDR3 region has 15 residues. The CDR3 reads CASSSGHPGYNEQFF. The CDR3 DNA follows: TGTGCCAGCTCATCGGGACACCCGGGGTACAATGAGCAGTTCTTC.

The genes are TRBV5-1 and TRBJ1-2, with a possible D match to TRBD1 (5 bases). Per germline, CDR1 SGHRS and CDR2 YFSETQ. This CDR3 is 14 amino acids long. The germline V and J ends were trimmed by 3 bases and 0 bases, with 9 bases remaining between them. The DNA of the CDR3 is TGCGCCAGCAGCTCACAGGCTCCTAACTATGGCTACACCTTC. Its translation: CASSSQAPNYGYTF.

This rearrangement joins TRBV7-3 to TRBJ2-3; TRBD1 matches 10 bases. Germline CDR1 reads SGHTA; CDR2 reads FQGTGA. The CDR3 is made up of 15 amino acids. Trimming took 1 base from V and 3 from J; bases not matched to a gene: 1. This CDR3 reads CASSLRQGATDTQYF. The DNA of the CDR3 is TGTGCCAGCAGCTTAAGACAGGGGGCAACAGATACGCAGTATTTT.

V and J are TRBV2 and TRBJ2-5, with 8 nucleotides matching TRBD1. The germline V gene encodes CDR1 SNHLY and CDR2 FYNNEI. The V segment lost 5 bases and the J segment 4 bases; nucleotides outside the gene matches: 0. This CDR3 spans 12 amino acids. The CDR3 here is CASSTGGETQYF. The CDR3 DNA reads TGTGCCAGCAGTACAGGGGGAGAGACCCAGTACTTC.

V gene TRBV6-5 combines with J gene TRBJ1-1; D gene unclear. V dropped 8 bases and J dropped 7 bases, with 14 bases sitting between them. CDR1 and CDR2 from the germline V gene are MNHEY and SVGAGI. The CDR3 spans 12 residues. The CDR3 reads CASLSEWNEAFF. Written as DNA, the CDR3 is TGTGCCAGCTTGAGTGAGTGGAATGAAGCTTTCTTT.

V is TRBV28 and J is TRBJ2-7; D is perhaps TRBD2 (6 bases). Germline V gives CDR1 MDHEN, CDR2 SYDVKM. The CDR3 length is 13 residues. Trimming took off 10 bases at V and 3 bases at J, with 16 bases between the two ends. CDR3 nucleotide sequence: TGTGCCACCGAGGACTACGCCGGCTACGAGCAGTACTTC. It yields the protein CATEDYAGYEQYF.

V usage is TRBV14 and J usage is TRBJ2-1, with TRBD1 matching over 8 bases. The CDR3 totals 16 residues. V was clipped by 0 bases and J by 4 bases; unmatched bases: 5. Per germline, CDR1 SGHDN and CDR2 FVKESK. CDR3 coding DNA: TGTGCCAGCAGCCAAGATCGGAGACAGGGGTACAATGAGCAGTTCTTC. It yields the protein CASSQDRRQGYNEQFF.

V and J are TRBV6-6 and TRBJ2-5; D is unclear. This CDR3 has 15 residues. V was shortened by 0 bases and J by 0 bases, with 8 bases between the two germline ends. Germline-derived CDR1 and CDR2 are MNHNY and SVGAGI (reference sequence). The CDR3 DNA reads TGTGCCAGCAGTTACTCGCCTACGTACCAAGAGACCCAGTACTTC. It yields the protein CASSYSPTYQETQYF.

The chain couples TRBV10-3 to TRBJ2-7; TRBD1 agrees at 9 bases. Germline-derived CDR1 and CDR2 are ENHRY and SYGVKD. CDR3 length: 14 amino acids. After removal of 10 bases from V and 4 bases from J, the junction contained 11 bases not matched to a gene. The CDR3 region has the DNA TGTGCCACCACAGAGGGACAGGGAAAATACGAGCAGTACTTC. Translated, it gives CATTEGQGKYEQYF.

The rearrangement links TRBV5-1 to TRBJ2-5; no firm D call. The CDR3 has 13 residues. Trimming took off 0 bases at V and 4 bases at J, with 7 bases between the two ends. The germline V gene encodes CDR1 SGHRS and CDR2 YFSETQ. This chain's CDR3 is CASSLAFRETQYF. CDR3 nucleotides: TGCGCCAGCAGCTTGGCGTTCCGAGAGACCCAGTACTTC. Combining the CDR3 with reference TRBV5-1 and TRBJ2-5 gives the whole variable domain KAGVTQTPRYLIKTRGQQVTLSCSPISGHRSVSWYQQTPGQGLQFLFEYFSETQRNKGNFPGRFSGRQFSNSRSEMNVSTLELGDSALYLCASSLAFRETQYFGPGTRLLVL.

The chain's CDR3 is CASNAHRGGYTF. The CDR3 region has the DNA TGTGCCAGTAACGCACACAGGGGTGGCTACACCTTC. The chain links TRBV19 to TRBJ1-2; 7 bases agree with TRBD1. This CDR3 contains 12 residues. The V gene's germline CDR1 is LNHDA and CDR2 SQIVND (reference sequence). After removal of 7 bases from V and 7 bases from J, the junction contained 6 bases not matched to a gene.

The chain links TRBV7-3 to TRBJ2-5, with D possibly TRBD1 on 5 matching bases. Germline CDR1 and CDR2: SGHTA and FQGTGA. Trimming removed 2 bases at V and 5 bases at J, with 18 bases between. The CDR3 is made up of 16 amino acids. For the CDR3, the DNA is TGTGCCAGCAGCTTATGGGGCACGAATATCGCTGAGACCCAGTACTTC. The encoded protein is CASSLWGTNIAETQYF.

This clone has a handful of counts. This rearrangement joins TRBV24-1 to TRBJ1-5; D call uncertain. Trimming took 4 bases from V and 6 from J, leaving 6 bases between them. The CDR3 has 12 residues. Germline CDR1 KGHDR, CDR2 SFDVKD. This chain's CDR3 is CATSDGVQPQHF. Here the CDR3 DNA reads TGTGCCACCAGTGACGGGGTTCAGCCCCAGCATTTT.

The V gene is TRBV9, the J gene TRBJ1-6; tentatively, D is TRBD1 (5 bases). The germline V gene encodes CDR1 SGDLS and CDR2 YYNGEE. V dropped 3 bases and J dropped 5 bases, with 12 bases sitting between them. The CDR3 is made up of 15 amino acids. The CDR3 DNA reads TGTGCCAGCAGCGGGGGACCTAGCCATAATTCACCCCTCCACTTT. It translates to CASSGGPSHNSPLHF.